This T cell receptor (beta chain) originates from a study of cytomegalovirus exposure and HLA in healthy donors. Study-level findings and limits: Per a prior analysis, the majority of TCR beta V segments were productive roughly 90% or roughly 30% of the time. The study found most TCR sequences rare, yet found some public TCRs in many donors.

This CDR3 is 16 amino acids long. The junction had 8 bases not matched to a gene; V was cut back by 3 bases and J by 6 bases. Germline V CDR1 and CDR2: WNHNN, SYGVQD (reference sequence). Primers for the PCR totalled 60 Vbeta and 13 Jbeta. Some clones are missing from TCRdb's copy, which holds only in-frame ones; the method was immunoSEQ multiplex PCR. The repertoire holds hundreds of thousands of clones, with roughly two thirds as singletons. At collection, donors were nominally healthy, but unrecorded immune exposures were probable. Remarks on this clone: Its antigen remains unknown.

Specimen: PBMCs. The sequence was collected from a female donor in good health and CMV-seronegative. The J gene is TRBJ2-1, the V gene TRBV10-1, with 10 nucleotides matching TRBD2. This chain's CDR3 is CASSESWLAGVNEQFF. CDR3 in DNA: TGCGCCAGCAGTGAATCGTGGCTAGCGGGAGTCAATGAGCAGTTCTTC.